In this sample, the clone carrying this TCR beta chain turned up many times. What it binds is not known. These data come from a study of T cells in Graves' hyperthyroidism and ophthalmopathy. Across the study: Staff took peripheral blood when the initial diagnosis was made, before any treatment began.

Notes on the study in general: Appearing also in blood were most of the thyroid clonotypes expanded above 0.001.

There were TCR beta CDR3 regions amplified from RNA transcripts. The HTBI primer set served for first-round RT-PCR of the TCR CDR3. TCRdb reprocessed the multiplex PCR reads with MiXCR, giving one entry per CDR3 protein. Of over 450,000 distinct CDR3 sequences listed, 15% to 20% were seen once; the top ten hold 15% to 20%. The germline V gene encodes CDR1 DFQATT and CDR2 SNEGSKA (reference sequence). The CDR3 has 13 amino acids. V lost 1 base and J lost 3; bases outside the gene matches: 1. The clonotype was recovered from a woman between 18 and 29 years old with Graves' ophthalmopathy. Sample: blood. The chain links TRBV20-1 to TRBJ2-7; TRBD1 matches at 9 bases. CDR3 bases: TGCAGTGCTAGAGGGGACAGGGACTACGAGCAGTACTTC. Its translation is CSARGDRDYEQYF.